What follows are 17 T cell receptor beta chains derived from one specimen sequenced in a study of cytomegalovirus exposure and HLA in healthy donors. The table came from immunoSEQ multiplex PCR; TCRdb's copy has only in-frame clones and leaves some out. The table has 100,000 to 150,000 clones, roughly 89% seen once; the top ten hold about 1.1%. Sequencing used PBMCs. The receptors stem from a woman between 18 and 30 years old in good health and CMV-seronegative.

V and J are TRBV30 and TRBJ2-4, with 9 nucleotides matching TRBD2. The CDR3 spans 16 residues. The ends lost 0 bases at V and 0 bases at J; junction bases unmatched: 3. Germline V gene data show CDR1 as GTSNPN and CDR2 as SVGIG (reference sequence). The CDR3 region has the DNA TGTGCCTGGAGTGTACCGCGGGGGGGAGCCAAAAACATTCAGTACTTC. This encodes CAWSVPRGGAKNIQYF.

The genes are TRBV4-3 and TRBJ2-1; 7 nucleotides agree with TRBD2. V trimming: 0 bases; J trimming: 3 bases; junction bases outside the gene matches: 14. The CDR3 covers 19 residues. CDR1 is LGHNA, CDR2 YSLEER, per germline. DNA of the CDR3: TGCGCCAGCAGCCAAGAAGGCCGGACTAGGATCACCGACTACAATGAGCAGTTCTTC. Translating it yields CASSQEGRTRITDYNEQFF.

The chain recombines TRBV6-5 with TRBJ2-7; D is undetermined. The germline V gene encodes CDR1 MNHEY and CDR2 SVGAGI. The CDR3 consists of 12 residues. This CDR3 is CVPFSRDYEQYV. In DNA, the CDR3 is TGTGTCCCGTTTTCTAGGGACTACGAGCAGTACGTC.

The gene calls are TRBV5-6 and TRBJ1-5; 9 bases align to TRBD1. The CDR3 loop spans 15 amino acids. Germline trimming cut 2 bases from V and 4 bases from J; bases unmatched to any gene: 4. CDR1 and CDR2 from the germline V gene are SGHDT and YYEEEE. The CDR3 is CASSFGTGQNQPQHF. Here the CDR3 DNA reads TGTGCCAGCAGCTTTGGGACAGGGCAAAATCAGCCCCAGCATTTT.

The DNA of the CDR3 is TGTGCCAGCAGCTTGTCAGTAGGGGCCGCCCGGGCCAACGTCCTGACTTTC. This sequence encodes CASSLSVGAARANVLTF. The chain employs TRBV5-4 and TRBJ2-6; D may be TRBD1 (5 bases). The CDR3 length is 17 residues. CDR1 is SGHNT and CDR2 is YYREEE in the germline V gene (reference sequence). The V gene lost 1 base and the J gene lost 5 bases, with 16 bases spanning the gap.

This clone was seen a single time. The rearrangement joins TRBV9 to TRBJ2-3; a weak D match, TRBD2 (5 bases). Germline V gene sequence: CDR1 SGDLS, CDR2 YYNGEE. V was clipped by 3 bases and J by 2 bases, with 10 bases between them. This CDR3 region has 14 residues. CDR3: CASSAGLFTDTQYF. The CDR3 nucleotides are TGTGCCAGCAGCGCTGGACTCTTCACAGATACGCAGTATTTT. Complete variable domain (other parts from reference TRBV9 and TRBJ2-3): DSGVTQTPKHLITATGQRVTLRCSPRSGDLSVYWYQQSLDQGLQFLIQYYNGEERAKGNILERFSAQQFPDLHSELNLSSLELGDSALYFCASSAGLFTDTQYFGPGTRLTVL.

This clone showed up just once. This chain links TRBV7-9 with TRBJ2-7; TRBD2 might be the D (7 bases). The CDR3 is made up of 15 amino acids. With 6 bases removed from V and 0 bases from J, the gap between germline ends came to 15 bases. Germline V gene data show CDR1 as SEHNR and CDR2 as FQNEAQ (reference sequence). This chain's CDR3 is CASSGGGGSSYEQYF. The CDR3, as DNA: TGTGCCAGCAGTGGGGGAGGGGGGAGCTCCTACGAGCAGTACTTC.

The V and J genes are TRBV2 and TRBJ1-4; 9 nucleotides align to TRBD1. Germline CDR1 and CDR2: SNHLY and FYNNEI. This CDR3 comprises 16 residues. Trimming removed 3 bases from V and 8 bases from J; junction bases left unmatched: 10. The CDR3 nucleotides read TGTGCCAGCAGTGACCAGGGTACAGGGGGCAAAGAAAAACTGTTTTTT. Protein product: CASSDQGTGGKEKLFF.

The chain carries TRBV4-2 and TRBJ2-3; 13 bases fit TRBD2. The CDR3 length is 18 residues. Germline trimming cut 1 base from V and 9 bases from J; bases unmatched to any gene: 13. Germline CDR1 LGHNA, CDR2 YNFKEQ. DNA for the CDR3: TGTGCCAGCAGCCAAGTAACCGCACTAGCGGGAGGGCCTGAAACGCAGTATTTT. It codes for CASSQVTALAGGPETQYF.

This clone appeared once. V and J are TRBV11-2 and TRBJ2-2; TRBD2 matches at 7 bases. Germline V gives CDR1 SGHAT, CDR2 FQNNGV. The CDR3 totals 17 residues. Trimming took 5 bases from V and 4 from J; bases not matched to a gene: 13. CDR3 nucleotide sequence: TGTGCCAGCAGCCCTTTGGCCCCCAGCGGGATCACCGGGGAGCTGTTTTTT. This sequence encodes CASSPLAPSGITGELFF.

The chain is built from TRBV15 and TRBJ2-7, with D possibly TRBD1 on 5 matching bases. Germline-derived CDR1 and CDR2 are LNHNV and YYDKDF (reference sequence). V lost 5 bases to trimming and J lost 3 bases, with 11 bases between them. The CDR3 sequence is 13 residues long. The CDR3 sequence: CATSVHRGYEQYF. As DNA, the CDR3 is TGTGCCACCAGCGTGCATAGGGGCTACGAGCAGTACTTC.

The chain uses TRBV30 and TRBJ1-1; D is unclear. The germline CDR1 and CDR2 sequences are GTSNPN and SVGIG (reference sequence). The CDR3 is 11 amino acids. V was pared by 4 bases and J by 4 bases, with 7 bases between. CDR3 sequence (DNA): TGTGCCTGGATCCAAATCACTGAAGCTTTCTTT. Its translation is CAWIQITEAFF.

V gene TRBV30 combines with J gene TRBJ2-3, with D perhaps matching TRBD2 (5 bases). V was cut by 3 bases and J by 4 bases, with 11 bases left in between. This CDR3 is 13 amino acids long. Germline assignment: CDR1 GTSNPN and CDR2 SVGIG (reference sequence). CDR3: CAWSGERPDTQYF. The CDR3 DNA sequence: TGTGCCTGGAGCGGGGAGCGCCCAGATACGCAGTATTTT.

This chain connects TRBV10-1 to TRBJ1-1; 8 nucleotides align to TRBD1. Germline CDR1 WNHNN, CDR2 SYGVQD (reference sequence). The CDR3 has 13 amino acids. V lost 6 bases to trimming and J lost 3 bases; unmatched junction nucleotides: 3. Here the CDR3 DNA reads TGCGCCAGCAGAAAACAGGGGGACACTGAAGCTTTCTTT. This sequence encodes CASRKQGDTEAFF.

The chain joins TRBV19 to TRBJ2-2; D not certain. Between the trimmed V and J ends, which lost 3 bases and 3 bases, there was a span of 20 bases. CDR1 and CDR2 (germline): LNHDA, SQIVND (reference sequence). The length of the CDR3 is 18 residues. CDR3 loop: CASSINLGSPRDTGELFF. The CDR3 coding sequence is TGTGCCAGTAGTATCAATCTAGGTAGTCCTAGAGACACCGGGGAGCTGTTTTTT. The whole variable domain, filled in from reference TRBV19 and TRBJ2-2, reads DGGITQSPKYLFRKEGQNVTLSCEQNLNHDAMYWYRQDPGQGLRLIYYSQIVNDFQKGDIAEGYSVSREKKESFPLTVTSAQKNPTAFYLCASSINLGSPRDTGELFFGEGSRLTVL.

The chain recombines TRBV27 with TRBJ1-1; 7 nucleotides align to TRBD1. This CDR3 region has 16 residues. Germline CDR1 MNHEY, CDR2 SMNVEV (reference sequence). V trimming: 4 bases; J trimming: 8 bases; junction bases outside the gene matches: 16. The CDR3 nucleotides are TGTGCCAGCAGTTCAGCCGGTGGGCTACGGGACAGAGAAGCTTTCTTT. Residues: CASSSAGGLRDREAFF.

The chain recombines TRBV25-1 with TRBJ1-6; 9 nucleotides line up with TRBD1. There are 13 residues in the CDR3. Germline values: CDR1 MGHDK, CDR2 SYGVNS. Trimming cost V 10 bases and J 6 bases; bases outside gene matches: 4. DNA for the CDR3: TGTGCCACCAGGGACAGGGCTAATTCACCCCTCCACTTT. As protein: CATRDRANSPLHF.